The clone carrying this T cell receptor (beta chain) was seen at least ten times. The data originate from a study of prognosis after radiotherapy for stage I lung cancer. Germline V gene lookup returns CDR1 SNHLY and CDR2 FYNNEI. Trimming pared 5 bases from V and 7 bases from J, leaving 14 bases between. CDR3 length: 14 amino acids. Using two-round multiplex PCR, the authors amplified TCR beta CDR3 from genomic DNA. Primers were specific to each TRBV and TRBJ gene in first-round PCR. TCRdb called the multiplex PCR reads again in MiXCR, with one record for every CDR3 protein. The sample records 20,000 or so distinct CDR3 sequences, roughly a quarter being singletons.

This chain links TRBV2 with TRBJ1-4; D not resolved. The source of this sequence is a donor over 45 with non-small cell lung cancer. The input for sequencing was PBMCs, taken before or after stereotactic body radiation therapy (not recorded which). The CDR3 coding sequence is TGTGCCAGCAGTAAAGGGTACGAAAGTGAAAAACTGTTTTTT. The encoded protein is CASSKGYESEKLFF.